These T cell receptor beta chains were read from a single sample in a study of PD-L1 blockade in urothelial cancer. Only in-frame clones appear in the TCRdb table, and some are missing; sequencing was by immunoSEQ multiplex PCR. The repertoire includes tens of thousands of clones, about 85% of them detected once, and roughly 2.5% sits in the top ten. The sequenced sample was PBMCs, obtained around atezolizumab (anti-PD-L1) treatment. The receptor source for this set is a man aged 70 or older with urothelial cancer. Both conserved end residues are part of each CDR3. The D gene is left open where the match is weak. Some rows have no size entry. The others give once, few or many, or a class for an expanded clone.

NA	TRBV5-1	TRBD1	TRBJ2-7	TGCGCCAGCAGCTTCCTCGGGACAGGGTCCTACGAGCAGTACTTC	CASSFLGTGSYEQYF
NA	TRBV7-9	TRBD1	TRBJ1-2	TGTGCCAGCAGCCAAGGACAGGTTGGCTACACCTTC	CASSQGQVGYTF
NA	TRBV6-5	TRBD2	TRBJ2-7	TGTGCCAGCAGTTACCAATGGCGGGAGACCTACGAGCAGTACTTC	CASSYQWRETYEQYF
NA	TRBV9	NA	TRBJ2-1	TGTGCCAGCAGCGTAACAGGATACAATGAGCAGTTCTTC	CASSVTGYNEQFF
few	TRBV13	TRBD1	TRBJ1-2	TGTGCCAGCAAGGACAGGGCGCTCTGGGGCTACACCTTC	CASKDRALWGYTF
NA	TRBV12-5	NA	TRBJ2-7	TGTGCTAGTGGGGGGGACTTACCCTACGAGCAGTACTTC	CASGGDLPYEQYF
once	TRBV2	NA	TRBJ2-7	TGTGCCAGCAGTGTCTCAGGGTCCTACGAGCAGTACTTC	CASSVSGSYEQYF
once	TRBV18	NA	TRBJ2-1	TGTGCCAGCTCACCACCTTATATAGCTAGTGAGCAGTTCTTC	CASSPPYIASEQFF
NA	TRBV27	NA	TRBJ2-1	TGTGCCAGCAGTCCTAGTGCGGGGAGCTCCTACAATGAGCAGTTCTTC	CASSPSAGSSYNEQFF
NA	TRBV4-2	NA	TRBJ1-1	TGTGCCAGCAGCCAAGACCCGACGGCGGGCACTGAAGCTTTCTTT	CASSQDPTAGTEAFF
NA	TRBV5-1	TRBD2	TRBJ2-1	TGCGCCAGCAGCTCGCCCGGCGGGGGGAGCGCCTCCTACAATGAGCAGTTCTTC	CASSSPGGGSASYNEQFF
NA	TRBV5-1	TRBD2	TRBJ2-3	TGCGCCAGCAGCCTGGGACTAGCGAAGGATACGCAGTATTTT	CASSLGLAKDTQYF
NA	TRBV7-7	TRBD2	TRBJ2-3	TGTGCTAGCAGCTTAGGAGCGGGAGGCTCAGATACGCAGTATTTT	CASSLGAGGSDTQYF
few	TRBV6-5	NA	TRBJ2-7	TGTGCCAGCAGTAAGGACAGAAACTCCTACGAGCAGTACTTC	CASSKDRNSYEQYF
NA	TRBV13	TRBD2	TRBJ2-2	TGTGCCAGCAGCCCGGGACTAGCGGACCACACCGGGGAGCTGTTTTTT	CASSPGLADHTGELFF
NA	TRBV10-3	TRBD1	TRBJ2-7	TGTGCCACCCGGCGGGACAGGGCCCGAGACGAGCAGTACTTC	CATRRDRARDEQYF
NA	TRBV29-1	NA	TRBJ1-1	TGCAGCGTTGGAGGGGGAGACGTGAACACTGAAGCTTTCTTT	CSVGGGDVNTEAFF
NA	TRBV7-3	NA	TRBJ2-1	TGTGCCAGCAGCTGGCAGGGGAATGAGCAGTTCTTC	CASSWQGNEQFF
few	TRBV10-1	TRBD2	TRBJ2-7	TGCGCCAGCAGTGAGTCGGTGATTGGCGGGAGGAATGCCTACGAGCAGTACTTC	CASSESVIGGRNAYEQYF
NA	TRBV2	NA	TRBJ2-2	TGTGCCAGCAGTCAGGGGACCAACACCGGGGAGCTGTTTTTT	CASSQGTNTGELFF
NA	TRBV6-5	NA	TRBJ2-1	TGTGCCAGCAGTTATTGGCGGAGCTCCTACAATGAGCAGTTCTTC	CASSYWRSSYNEQFF
NA	TRBV21-1	NA	TRBJ2-1	TGTGCCAGCAGCCTACGAGACAGTAATGAGCAGTTCTTC	CASSLRDSNEQFF
NA	TRBV10-3	NA	TRBJ1-2	TGTGCCATCAGTGACCCTCAGGGCAAAGGATACTATGGCTACACCTTC	CAISDPQGKGYYGYTF
NA	TRBV27	NA	TRBJ2-5	TGTGCCAGCAGTTTAATGGGCAGAGAGACCCAGTACTTC	CASSLMGRETQYF
NA	TRBV7-6	NA	TRBJ1-1	TGTGCCAGCAGCCCCTGGAGTTGGGGAGAGGCTGAAGCTTTCTTT	CASSPWSWGEAEAFF
NA	TRBV5-1	TRBD2	TRBJ2-1	TGCGCCAGCAGCGTGGGACTAGCGGCCTACAATGAGCAGTTCTTC	CASSVGLAAYNEQFF
NA	TRBV19	NA	TRBJ2-1	TGTGCCAGTAGTATATCAGGGCAAATCTACAATGAGCAGTTCTTC	CASSISGQIYNEQFF
NA	TRBV10-3	NA	TRBJ2-5	TGTGCCATCAGAGAGAATATGGGAGATCAAGAGACCCAGTACTTC	CAIRENMGDQETQYF
NA	TRBV10-3	NA	TRBJ2-7	TGTGCCATCAGTTCTGAGGGAAGTAAGCAGTACTTC	CAISSEGSKQYF
NA	TRBV18	NA	TRBJ1-1	TGTGCCAGCTCACCAGTATCGTACGGGTACACTGAAGCTTTCTTT	CASSPVSYGYTEAFF
NA	TRBV5-1	NA	TRBJ1-1	TGCGCCAGCACCCCGGACAGTCACACTGAAGCTTTCTTT	CASTPDSHTEAFF
NA	TRBV6-1	NA	TRBJ2-7	TGTGCCAGCAGGGACTTATCCTACGAGCAGTACTTC	CASRDLSYEQYF
NA	TRBV25-1	TRBD2	TRBJ2-7	TGTGCCAGCACCTTCAGGGTAGCGGGGAGGCGGTCCTACGAGCAGTACTTC	CASTFRVAGRRSYEQYF
NA	TRBV7-9	NA	TRBJ1-2	TGTGCCAGCAGCTTAGATGGGGCAGCCATAGATAACTATGGCTACACCTTC	CASSLDGAAIDNYGYTF
NA	TRBV28	TRBD1	TRBJ1-5	TGTGCCACTCTCGGGACAGGGGGAGGCAATCAGCCCCAGCATTTT	CATLGTGGGNQPQHF
NA	TRBV19	NA	TRBJ1-1	TGTGCCAGTTCTGAGACAGCGAACACTGAAGCTTTCTTT	CASSETANTEAFF
NA	TRBV7-2	NA	TRBJ2-7	TGTGCCAGCAGTCGACAGTGGGACAAGTACGAGCAGTACTTC	CASSRQWDKYEQYF
NA	TRBV19	TRBD1	TRBJ2-7	TGTGCCAGTAGTATAGGCGCAGGGGGCTACGAGCAGTACTTC	CASSIGAGGYEQYF
NA	TRBV7-9	TRBD2	TRBJ2-6	TGTGCCAGCAGCCGCCGACTAGCGGGAGGGGCTGGGGCCAACGTCCTGACTTTC	CASSRRLAGGAGANVLTF
NA	TRBV5-1	NA	TRBJ1-5	TGCGCCAGCAGCCCCACAGGTCAGGTGGATCAGCCCCAGCATTTT	CASSPTGQVDQPQHF
NA	TRBV10-3	TRBD1	TRBJ1-4	TGTGCCATCAGTGATACCTTACAGGGGACTAATGAAAAACTGTTTTTT	CAISDTLQGTNEKLFF
few	TRBV6-6	NA	TRBJ2-2	TGTGCCAGCATCGAACAGGGTGGAGCCGGGGAGCTGTTTTTT	CASIEQGGAGELFF
once	TRBV7-8	TRBD1	TRBJ1-5	TGTGCCAGCAGCTCGACAGGGCTTAGCAATCAGCCCCAGCATTTT	CASSSTGLSNQPQHF
NA	TRBV5-5	NA	TRBJ1-5	TGTGCCAGCAGCTTGGACAGGGGCAATCAGCCCCAGCATTTT	CASSLDRGNQPQHF
NA	TRBV4-1	NA	TRBJ1-4	TGCGCCAGCAGCCAAGACAACAAGCGAAATCTGTTTTTT	CASSQDNKRNLFF